This T cell receptor gamma chain was sequenced during a study of intestinal T cells in coeliac disease (dated by TCRdb to the early 2020s). General notes on the study: In the TRG cohort, the mean age of coeliac patients was 15 to 16 years compared with almost 55 years for controls, so the coeliac patients were much younger than the controls. The TCR-delta (TRD) cohort included duodenal biopsies from about ten coeliac disease patients and about ten non-coeliac controls. Duodenal biopsies from over 30 coeliac disease patients and approximately 20 non-coeliac controls were included in a second, larger TCR-gamma (TRG) cohort.

Library preparation employed multiplex PCR. The sample was run on an Ion Torrent PGM. TRG repertoires were amplified from about 190 ng of biopsy DNA with the LymphoTrack kit, in which Illumina adapters are carried by the primers. After purification with AMPure XP beads and quantification on a 2100 Bioanalyzer, the TRG amplicons were pooled in equimolar amounts. An Ion PGM instrument was used to sequence the TRG libraries. As for the authors' bioinformatics: Reads in which more than 10% of nucleotides fell below the per-patient third-quartile quality score were removed with FastX. Reads were aligned with IMGT/HighV-QUEST to assign V, D and J genes, identify CDR3 regions and assess functionality. After the sequences were translated into amino acids, every sequence predicted to be non-functional was thrown out. The CDR3s were broken into kmers both with and without positional annotation, PCA was run on the kmer frequencies, and the samples were clustered using every one of the 1023 combinations of PCs 1-10. Classification was validated by leave-one-out cross-validation, in which parameters were re-optimised on the remaining samples each time. Shannon diversity was calculated with the vegan R package from repeated random subsamples, each the size of the lowest read count. Via CATT, TCRdb reprocessed the public reads, and rows with identical DNA were then joined. What appears here as the V and J calls and clone size reflects TCRdb's work, not the paper's. The sample table lists about 500 gamma-chain clones, roughly 48% of them with a count of one. The ten largest make up about 31% of the sample.

Broader findings and caveats from the paper: Age was significantly different between the coeliac and control groups, but splitting the analysis by age did not give a significant classification. FFPE-derived DNA was found to be relatively degraded, and loss of a proportion of TCR sequences in each sample was likely caused by this degradation. Repeated CDR3 amino acid sequences could not be distinguished from PCR duplicates. In training, clustering based on TRD kmers put every one of the 22 biopsies in the right class, and the leave-one-out accuracy was reported as 91%. Clustering based on TRG put most of the roughly 54 biopsies (roughly 94%) in the right class, and the reported leave-one-out accuracy was about 90%.

For each case, genomic DNA was isolated from ten 5-um FFPE scrolls with the QIAamp DNA FFPE tissue kit. Fully anonymised formalin-fixed paraffin-embedded duodenal biopsies surplus to diagnostic needs were used to test TCR repertoire-based classification of coeliac disease. The controls had upper endoscopy for reflux, dyspepsia or gastritis, and there was no clinical or histological suspicion of coeliac disease in any of the controls. V loses 6 bases at its end and J loses 4 bases; junction bases beyond the gene matches: 9. For CDR1 and CDR2, the germline V gene (reference sequence) lists VTNTFY and YDVSTARD. Including the terminal cysteine and phenylalanine, the CDR3 comprises 13 residues. The entry retains the CDR3 DNA only, 39 bases that are in frame from base 1. A few counts support this clone. What this receptor recognizes is not known. It has no much larger one-base neighbor in the sample; base qualities were not kept.

Sample: a duodenal biopsy. The sequence joins TRGV3 to TRGJ1 or TRGJ2. This receptor was taken from a human donor who served as a control with a normal duodenal biopsy, not a healthy volunteer. Read as DNA, the sequence is TGTGCCACCTGGACAGGCTGGTATTATAAGAAACTCTTT. It translates to CATWTGWYYKKLF.